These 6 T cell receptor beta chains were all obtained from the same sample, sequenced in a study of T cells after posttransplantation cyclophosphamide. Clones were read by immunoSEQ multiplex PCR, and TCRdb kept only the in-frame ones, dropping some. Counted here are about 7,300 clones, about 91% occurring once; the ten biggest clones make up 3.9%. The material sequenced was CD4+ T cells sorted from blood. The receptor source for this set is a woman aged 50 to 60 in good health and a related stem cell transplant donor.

CDR3 sequence reads: CASSTRVGNSPLHF. The CDR3 DNA is TGTGCCAGCAGCACCAGGGTTGGGAATTCACCCCTCCACTTT. V gene TRBV9 combines with J gene TRBJ1-6, with D perhaps TRBD1 (5 bases). There are 14 residues in the CDR3. The germline gives CDR1 SGDLS, CDR2 YYNGEE. V lost 4 bases, J lost 7 bases, and 12 bases lay in between. Full variable domain (missing parts from reference TRBV9 and TRBJ1-6): DSGVTQTPKHLITATGQRVTLRCSPRSGDLSVYWYQQSLDQGLQFLIQYYNGEERAKGNILERFSAQQFPDLHSELNLSSLELGDSALYFCASSTRVGNSPLHFGNGTRLTVT.

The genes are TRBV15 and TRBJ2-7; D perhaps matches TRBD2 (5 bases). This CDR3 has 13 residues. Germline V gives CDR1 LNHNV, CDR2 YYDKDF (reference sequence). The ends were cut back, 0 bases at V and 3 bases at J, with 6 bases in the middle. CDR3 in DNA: TGTGCCACCAGCAGAGATCGGGGCTACGAGCAGTACTTC. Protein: CATSRDRGYEQYF.

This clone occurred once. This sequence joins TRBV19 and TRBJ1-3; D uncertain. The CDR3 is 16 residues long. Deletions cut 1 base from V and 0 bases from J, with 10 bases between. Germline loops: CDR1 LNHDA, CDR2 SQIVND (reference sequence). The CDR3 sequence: CASSIAVAVSGNTIYF. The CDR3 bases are TGTGCCAGTAGTATAGCCGTCGCGGTCTCTGGAAACACCATATATTTT.

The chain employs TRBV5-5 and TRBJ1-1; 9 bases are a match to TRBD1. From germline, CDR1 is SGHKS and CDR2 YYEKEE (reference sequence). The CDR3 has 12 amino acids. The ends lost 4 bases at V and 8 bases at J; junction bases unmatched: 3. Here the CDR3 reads CASSPDRGEAFF. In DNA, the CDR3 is TGTGCCAGCAGCCCGGACAGGGGCGAAGCTTTCTTT.

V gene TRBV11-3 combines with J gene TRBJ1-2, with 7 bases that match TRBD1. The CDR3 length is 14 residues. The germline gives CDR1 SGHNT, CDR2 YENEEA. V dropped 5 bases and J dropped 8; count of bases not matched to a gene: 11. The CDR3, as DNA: TGTGCCAGCAGCCCTGGACAGGCGCGTGAGGGCTACACCTTC. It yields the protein CASSPGQAREGYTF.

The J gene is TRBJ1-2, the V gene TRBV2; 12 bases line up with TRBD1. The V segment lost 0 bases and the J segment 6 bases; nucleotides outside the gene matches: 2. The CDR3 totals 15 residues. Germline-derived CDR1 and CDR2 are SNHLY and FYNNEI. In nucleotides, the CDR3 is TGTGCCAGCAGTGAAGCGAGGGACAGGGGGCATGGCTACACCTTC. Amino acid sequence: CASSEARDRGHGYTF.